Listed below are T cell receptor beta chains from one sample, sequenced in a study of HIV-infected patients and healthy controls. From the 5' RACE reads, TCRdb called clonotypes with MiXCR, one entry per CDR3 protein. The profile shows 7,000 to 9,000 distinct CDR3 sequences, 9% to 10% of them singletons. Here the sequenced sample was blood, taken before antiretroviral therapy. The receptors were gathered from an adult with HIV infection. The CDR3 runs from the conserved cysteine through the conserved F or W. A D gene is named only where the DNA matches it firmly. Clone sizes are given selectively: once, few, many, or a class where the clone is expanded.

CDR3nt	CDR3aa	abundance	v_gene	d_gene	j_gene
TGTGCCAGCAGCGTAGACAGGTATACTGAAGCTTTCTTT	CASSVDRYTEAFF	.	TRBV9	.	TRBJ1-1
TGTGCCAGCAGCCCAAGTATCCAGCGGGGGGGCCGGGAGACCCAGTACTTC	CASSPSIQRGGRETQYF	many	TRBV7-8	TRBD2	TRBJ2-5
TGTGCCAGCAGCCAAGATCTAGCGGCTTCCTACAATGAGCAGTTCTTC	CASSQDLAASYNEQFF	.	TRBV4-2	TRBD2	TRBJ2-1
TGCGCCAGCAGCCGGATGACCCTGCTAACACCTGAAGCTTTCTTT	CASSRMTLLTPEAFF	many	TRBV5-1	.	TRBJ1-1
TGTGCCAGCAGCTTAGATCTAGAACGCCATGAGCAGTTCTTC	CASSLDLERHEQFF	large	TRBV13	.	TRBJ2-1
TGTGCCAGCAGCGCCCTAGGACCTAACTATGGCTACACCTTC	CASSALGPNYGYTF	many	TRBV7-2	.	TRBJ1-2
TGTGCCACCTGGACAGATACGCAGTATTTT	CATWTDTQYF	medium-sized	TRBV6-1	.	TRBJ2-3
TGCGCCAGCAGCTTGGGGGATCTCACAGATACGCAGTATTTT	CASSLGDLTDTQYF	many	TRBV5-1	.	TRBJ2-3
TGTGCCAGCAGCCAAGGTCCCGGGTACCAAGAGACCCAGTACTTC	CASSQGPGYQETQYF	.	TRBV4-2	.	TRBJ2-5
TGTGCCAGCAGTTCCAACAGTTATAGCAATCAGCCCCAGCATTTT	CASSSNSYSNQPQHF	many	TRBV27	.	TRBJ1-5
TGTGCCAGCAGCTTAGACGGAGAGCCCTACAATGAGCAGTTCTTC	CASSLDGEPYNEQFF	large	TRBV7-2	.	TRBJ2-1
TGTGCCAGCCGCCGGACAGAGAGCACAGATACGCAGTATTTT	CASRRTESTDTQYF	medium-sized	TRBV12-3/TRBV12-4	.	TRBJ2-3
TGTGCCAGTACTTATGCGTCCTATAGCAATCAGCCCCAGCATTTT	CASTYASYSNQPQHF	many	TRBV19	.	TRBJ1-5
TGTGCCAGCAGTTCCCGTACGGGGTTATCTAACTATGGCTACACCTTC	CASSSRTGLSNYGYTF	many	TRBV12-3/TRBV12-4	.	TRBJ1-2
TGTGCCAGCAGTTTCCAGGGAAGGCGTTCTGGAAACACCATATATTTT	CASSFQGRRSGNTIYF	many	TRBV12-3/TRBV12-4	.	TRBJ1-3
TGTGCTAGTGGTTTACACCCGTTAACGGACCTTCGGAACACCATATATTTT	CASGLHPLTDLRNTIYF	many	TRBV12-5	.	TRBJ1-3
TGTGCCAGCAGCCCCTACAGCAGTAAGGAAAAACTGTTTTTT	CASSPYSSKEKLFF	many	TRBV6-6	.	TRBJ1-4
TGTGCCAGCAGCTTGACTAGCCACGAGCAGTACTTC	CASSLTSHEQYF	.	TRBV12-3/TRBV12-4	TRBD2	TRBJ2-7
TGCAGTGCTCACTCTAGCAATGAGCAGTTCTTC	CSAHSSNEQFF	many	TRBV20-1	.	TRBJ2-1
TGTGCCAGCAGCTTAGCTGGCAGGGGTAGCGATCAGCCCCAGCATTTT	CASSLAGRGSDQPQHF	medium-sized	TRBV7-8	.	TRBJ1-5
TGCAGCGTTGAGGGGGGTAACACCGGGGAGCTGTTTTTT	CSVEGGNTGELFF	medium-sized	TRBV29-1	.	TRBJ2-2
TGCAGTGCTAGAGATCAGGGGGCCGATGGCTACACCTTC	CSARDQGADGYTF	.	TRBV20-1	TRBD1	TRBJ1-2
TGTGCCAGCAGTGGAGGGCAGCGCTACGAGCAGTACTTC	CASSGGQRYEQYF	many	TRBV2	.	TRBJ2-7
TGCAGTGCTAGAAACCCACTGGGCAATGAGCAGTTCTTC	CSARNPLGNEQFF	many	TRBV20-1	.	TRBJ2-1
TGTGCCAGCAGTTATGGGCTAGCGGGAGATCGGTACAATGAGCAGTTCTTC	CASSYGLAGDRYNEQFF	many	TRBV6-2/TRBV6-3	TRBD2	TRBJ2-1
TGTGCCAGCAGTGATAGAGGGGGACAGCCCCAGCATTTT	CASSDRGGQPQHF	many	TRBV2	.	TRBJ1-5
TGCGCCAGCAGCCAAGATGAGGTAGCGGGGGCTACTACGCAGTATTTT	CASSQDEVAGATTQYF	.	TRBV4-1	TRBD2	TRBJ2-3
TGTGCCAGCAGCGGGAGCAATCAGCCCCAGCATTTT	CASSGSNQPQHF	many	TRBV11-3	.	TRBJ1-5
TGTGCCAGCAGTTTAAAGTCGGCTACCGGGGAGCTGTTTTTT	CASSLKSATGELFF	many	TRBV6-2/TRBV6-3	.	TRBJ2-2
TGTGCCAGCAGTCCAGGACTAGCGGGTTCTCAAGAGACCCAGTACTTC	CASSPGLAGSQETQYF	few	TRBV27	TRBD2	TRBJ2-5
TGTGCCAGCAGCCCGACAGGGTGGCCTGAAGCTTTCTTT	CASSPTGWPEAFF	many	TRBV7-9	TRBD1	TRBJ1-1
TGCAGCGTCCCGTTAGGGTCCGGGGAGCTGTTTTTT	CSVPLGSGELFF	many	TRBV29-1	.	TRBJ2-2
TGTGCCAGCAGCGAATACGATGGACTAGCGGCTAGCACAGATACGCAGTATTTT	CASSEYDGLAASTDTQYF	many	TRBV28	TRBD2	TRBJ2-3
TGTGCCAGCAGCGCCCCCGGGGCTCAAGAGACCCAGTACTTC	CASSAPGAQETQYF	.	TRBV7-9	.	TRBJ2-5
TGTGCCAGCACGGGGCAAAGTATTTCACCCCTCCACTTT	CASTGQSISPLHF	many	TRBV6-2/TRBV6-3	.	TRBJ1-6
TGTGCCAGCAGGGCAGCCGGGGAGCTGTTTTTT	CASRAAGELFF	many	TRBV6-6	.	TRBJ2-2
TGTGCCAGCAGCCAACCCATAGCGGGAGGCCCCTACAATGAGCAGTTCTTC	CASSQPIAGGPYNEQFF	many	TRBV7-9	TRBD2	TRBJ2-1
TGTGCCAGCAGTGCTCAGGGGGCCCTGCATGAAAAACTGTTTTTT	CASSAQGALHEKLFF	.	TRBV25-1	TRBD1	TRBJ1-4
TGTGCCAGCAGTTACTCCCCAGATAATTCACCCCTCCACTTT	CASSYSPDNSPLHF	many	TRBV6-6	.	TRBJ1-6
TGTGCCAGCAGCTTAGGACAGCTCAATCAGCCCCAGCATTTT	CASSLGQLNQPQHF	medium-sized	TRBV13	.	TRBJ1-5
TGTGCCAGCAGCTTGGCCGGGGTAAGGGGGTTCTTC	CASSLAGVRGFF	many	TRBV5-8	.	TRBJ2-1
TGTGCCAGCAGCCCAGGGACTAGCGGGAGGGAGGAGTACTTC	CASSPGTSGREEYF	medium-sized	TRBV27	TRBD2	TRBJ2-7
TGTGCCAGCAGTCCCGCAGGGGGCGCGGAATCTGAAGCTTTCTTT	CASSPAGGAESEAFF	.	TRBV12-3/TRBV12-4	TRBD1	TRBJ1-1
TGTGCCAGCAGGGCAGGGGGCAGGGGCAATTCACCCCTCCACTTT	CASRAGGRGNSPLHF	many	TRBV12-3/TRBV12-4	TRBD1	TRBJ1-6
TGTGCCAGCAGTTCTAAATACGACAGGGGCTCCTACAATGAGCAGTTCTTC	CASSSKYDRGSYNEQFF	many	TRBV6-6	TRBD1	TRBJ2-1
TGTGCCAGCTCACCCCAACCCGAGACAGGGAGGAATTCACCCCTCCACTTT	CASSPQPETGRNSPLHF	.	TRBV18	TRBD1	TRBJ1-6
TGTGCCAGCAGCTTAGGCGGGAGGTTCGCAGATACGCAGTATTTT	CASSLGGRFADTQYF	medium-sized	TRBV7-9	TRBD2	TRBJ2-3
TGTGCCAGCAGCCCCCAAGGACTCACCTACGAGCAGTACTTC	CASSPQGLTYEQYF	once	TRBV7-9	.	TRBJ2-7
TGTGCCAGCAGCGTGGACAGCTCCTACGAGCAGTACTTC	CASSVDSSYEQYF	many	TRBV9	.	TRBJ2-7
TGTGCCAGCATCTATTACCCCGGGGGGAACACCGGGGAGCTGTTTTTT	CASIYYPGGNTGELFF	medium-sized	TRBV7-2	.	TRBJ2-2
TGTGCCAGCAACCTCCCAGGTGGGTCCTCTGAAGCTTTCTTT	CASNLPGGSSEAFF	medium-sized	TRBV7-9	.	TRBJ1-1
TGCAGTGCTAGAGATGCATCAGAGAGCAATCAGCCCCAGCATTTT	CSARDASESNQPQHF	many	TRBV20-1	.	TRBJ1-5
TGTGCCAGCAGCGAGCCCTCCGAGGGAGCAGAGCAGTACTTC	CASSEPSEGAEQYF	medium-sized	TRBV6-2/TRBV6-3	.	TRBJ2-7
TGCAGCGTTGGCCAGGTCGAAGTCGGGGAGCTGTTTTTT	CSVGQVEVGELFF	many	TRBV29-1	.	TRBJ2-2
TGTGCCATCAGTGACGTCAGAAGCTCCTACGAGCAGTACTTC	CAISDVRSSYEQYF	many	TRBV10-3	.	TRBJ2-7
TGCGCCAGCAGCTTTGCCGGGACAGGGGGTCCCGAGCAGTACTTC	CASSFAGTGGPEQYF	many	TRBV4-3	TRBD1	TRBJ2-7
TGTGCCACCAGTGACGGCGGGACAGCAGAAGAGACCCAGTACTTC	CATSDGGTAEETQYF	many	TRBV24-1	.	TRBJ2-5